This passage covers 19 T cell receptor beta chains from one sample sequenced in a study of early stage breast cancer tumors. Some clones are missing from TCRdb's copy, which holds only in-frame ones; the method was immunoSEQ multiplex PCR. The table shows tens of thousands of clones, with under 75% occurring only once. The source material was blood. Receptors originate from a person between 50 and 60 years old with breast cancer.

The rearrangement uses TRBV7-6 and TRBJ2-3, with D maybe TRBD1 (5 bases). This CDR3 has 16 residues. Between the trimmed V and J ends, which lost 0 bases and 3 bases, there was a span of 13 bases. Germline V lookup: CDR1 SGHVS, CDR2 FNYEAQ. The CDR3 DNA sequence: TGTGCCAGCAGCTTAGCGGTATTTAGGGGAACAGATACGCAGTATTTT. This encodes CASSLAVFRGTDTQYF.

V usage is TRBV5-4 and J usage is TRBJ2-1; weak D call: TRBD1 (6 bases). The germline V gene has CDR1 SGHNT and CDR2 YYREEE (reference sequence). This CDR3 region has 14 residues. With 4 bases removed from V and 8 bases from J, the gap between germline ends came to 16 bases. Here the CDR3 reads CASSPRLSGDEQFF. As DNA, the CDR3 is TGTGCCAGCAGCCCCAGGTTGTCAGGGGATGAGCAGTTCTTC.

The rearrangement joins TRBV2 to TRBJ2-7; D is unclear. CDR1 is SNHLY and CDR2 is FYNNEI in the germline V gene. This CDR3 comprises 14 residues. V dropped 0 bases and J dropped 0 bases, with 6 bases sitting between them. CDR3 sequence: CASSEAVISYEQYF. The DNA for the CDR3 is TGTGCCAGCAGTGAAGCGGTGATCTCCTACGAGCAGTACTTC. Full variable domain (outside the CDR3, taken from reference TRBV2 and TRBJ2-7): EPEVTQTPSHQVTQMGQEVILRCVPISNHLYFYWYRQILGQKVEFLVSFYNNEISEKSEIFDDQFSVERPDGSNFTLKIRSTKLEDSAMYFCASSEAVISYEQYFGPGTRLTVT.

This clone was observed a single time. The chain has TRBV4-3 and TRBJ2-3; D is uncertain. The V gene's germline CDR1 is LGHNA and CDR2 YSLEER. The CDR3 extends over 15 amino acids. Trimming left V 3 bases short and J 0 bases short, with 10 bases between. CDR3 amino acids: CASSQGGRSTDTQYF. The CDR3 DNA sequence: TGCGCCAGCAGCCAGGGCGGACGGAGCACAGATACGCAGTATTTT.

V usage is TRBV5-8 and J usage is TRBJ2-7, with D possibly matching TRBD1 (6 bases). Germline CDR1 is SGHTS and CDR2 is YDEGEE. The CDR3 consists of 17 residues. Trimming removed 1 base from V and 3 bases from J, with 20 bases in between. The CDR3 coding sequence is TGTGCCAGCAGCTTGATGCCGTTGGCGCAGGGACACTACGAGCAGTACTTC. It encodes CASSLMPLAQGHYEQYF.

In DNA, the CDR3 is TGTGCCAGCAGTGTCCAGGGGGCGAACACTGAAGCTTTCTTT. It codes for CASSVQGANTEAFF. The V call is TRBV27, the J call TRBJ1-1; 8 bases fit TRBD1. V shed 5 bases, J shed 1 base, and the junction held 3 bases outside the gene matches. Germline CDR1 reads MNHEY; CDR2 reads SMNVEV (reference sequence). The CDR3 contains 14 residues.

This clone has only a few counts. The chain recombines TRBV6-6 with TRBJ1-4; D may be TRBD1 (5 bases). Germline V gives CDR1 MNHNY, CDR2 SVGAGI (reference sequence). The CDR3 runs 15 residues. The V gene lost 6 bases and the J gene lost 8 bases, with 19 bases spanning the gap. CDR3 nucleotide sequence: TGTGCCAGCAGCGAAACCAGGGTGGTTCGGGAAAAACTGTTTTTT. Its protein is CASSETRVVREKLFF.

This clone turned up a few times. The genes are TRBV7-9 and TRBJ1-1, with unresolved D. The germline V and J ends were trimmed by 3 bases and 0 bases, with 5 bases remaining between them. CDR1 and CDR2 from the germline V gene are SEHNR and FQNEAQ (reference sequence). The length of the CDR3 is 13 residues. The CDR3: CASSFNMNTEAFF. The CDR3 DNA reads as TGTGCCAGCAGCTTCAATATGAACACTGAAGCTTTCTTT.

This clone was observed a few times. The V call is TRBV5-4, the J call TRBJ2-1, with D perhaps TRBD1 (6 bases). Germline V CDR1 and CDR2: SGHNT, YYREEE (reference sequence). Trimming stripped 3 bases from V and 10 bases from J, with 17 bases between. This CDR3 contains 14 residues. In DNA form, the CDR3 reads TGTGCCAGCAGCTCCCGGGACCAGGGGTACGAGCAGTTCTTC. Translated, it gives CASSSRDQGYEQFF. Full variable domain (remainder filled in from reference TRBV5-4 and TRBJ2-1): ETGVTQSPTHLIKTRGQQVTLRCSSQSGHNTVSWYQQALGQGPQFIFQYYREEENGRGNFPPRFSGLQFPNYSSELNVNALELDDSALYLCASSSRDQGYEQFFGPGTRLTVL.

V and J are TRBV10-3 and TRBJ1-2; D might be TRBD1 (5 bases). Germline CDR1 and CDR2: ENHRY and SYGVKD. Deletions cut 6 bases from V and 4 bases from J, with 12 bases between. The length of the CDR3 is 13 residues. The CDR3 loop reads CAISERGGYGYTF. CDR3 sequence (DNA): TGTGCCATCAGCGAGCGGGGCGGCTATGGCTACACCTTC.

As regards this clone: At one boundary the junction diverges from the germline segment, which might be a read error. The chain joins TRBV7-7 to TRBJ2-1; no firm D call. CDR1 and CDR2 (germline): SSHAT, FNYEAQ (reference sequence). CDR3 length: 13 amino acids. The CDR3 here is CASSLALRDEQFF. The CDR3 DNA sequence: TGTGCTAGCAGCTTAGCCCTCCGGGATGAGCAGTTCTTC.

The chain has TRBV18 and TRBJ2-1; weak D call: TRBD1 (6 bases). The CDR3 is 13 amino acids. Germline V lookup: CDR1 KGHSH, CDR2 LQKENI. Trimming took 3 bases from V and 5 from J, leaving 8 bases between them. This chain's CDR3 is CASSPGANNEQFF. The CDR3 DNA sequence: TGTGCCAGCTCACCGGGGGCGAACAATGAGCAGTTCTTC.

This clone was counted between two and nine times. This chain links TRBV6-5 with TRBJ1-1; D may be TRBD1 (5 bases). V was trimmed by 5 bases and J by 4 bases, leaving 11 bases between them. The germline V gene encodes CDR1 MNHEY and CDR2 SVGAGI. The CDR3 length is 13 residues. CDR3 bases: TGTGCCAGCAGTCTTCAGGGCGGCACTGAAGCTTTCTTT. It specifies CASSLQGGTEAFF.

V gene TRBV18 combines with J gene TRBJ1-3; unclear D gene. The V end was cut by 0 bases, the J end by 0 bases, with 9 bases between. Germline CDR1 and CDR2: KGHSH and LQKENI. The CDR3 length is 16 residues. CDR3 in DNA: TGTGCCAGCTCACCACCGGGCACTTACTCTGGAAACACCATATATTTT. This encodes CASSPPGTYSGNTIYF.

The chain joins TRBV19 to TRBJ1-1; no definite D call. Germline V gene sequence: CDR1 LNHDA, CDR2 SQIVND (reference sequence). V was clipped by 1 base and J by 4 bases, with 13 bases between them. CDR3 length: 15 amino acids. The CDR3 region is CASSIGSGWSTEAFF. The CDR3 DNA is TGTGCCAGTAGTATAGGATCGGGTTGGAGCACTGAAGCTTTCTTT.

J is TRBJ1-4 and V is TRBV4-2, with D possibly being TRBD1 (6 bases). V dropped 0 bases and J dropped 5 bases, with 10 bases sitting between them. The CDR3 contains 15 residues. Germline V CDR1 and CDR2: LGHNA, YNFKEQ. The CDR3 loop is CASSQERTDNEKLFF. DNA for the CDR3: TGTGCCAGCAGCCAAGAGAGGACAGACAATGAAAAACTGTTTTTT.

The J gene is TRBJ1-1, the V gene TRBV5-5; D is undetermined. Germline loops: CDR1 SGHKS, CDR2 YYEKEE (reference sequence). CDR3 size: 12 residues. V shed 5 bases and J shed 0 bases, with 5 bases lying between them. CDR3 sequence reads: CASSRMNTEAFF. The CDR3 bases are TGTGCCAGCAGTCGGATGAACACTGAAGCTTTCTTT.

The V gene is TRBV27, the J gene TRBJ2-6; D is uncertain. V was shortened by 8 bases and J by 1 base, with 6 bases between the two germline ends. Germline V gene lookup returns CDR1 MNHEY and CDR2 SMNVEV (reference sequence). The CDR3 consists of 13 residues. CDR3 sequence reads: CASGSSGANVLTF. The CDR3 coding sequence is TGTGCCAGCGGGTCGTCTGGGGCCAACGTCCTGACTTTC.

This clone turned up a few times. J is TRBJ2-1 and V is TRBV5-1; 11 positions agree with TRBD2. CDR3 length equals 20 residues. Germline V gives CDR1 SGHRS, CDR2 YFSETQ. The junction had 13 bases not matched to a gene; V was cut back by 2 bases and J by 0 bases. The CDR3 reads CASSLPGTSGLRSSYNEQFF. CDR3 coding DNA: TGCGCCAGCAGCTTACCAGGGACTAGCGGACTGAGGAGCTCCTACAATGAGCAGTTCTTC.